The text below deals with one T cell receptor (beta chain). Antigen specificity is unknown. These data come from a study of siplizumab effects on memory and regulatory T cells. Here immunoSEQ multiplex PCR was the method, and the copy in TCRdb shows in-frame clones only, minus some. This table holds about 100,000 clones, 94% found once. In germline, CDR1 is SQVTM, CDR2 ANQGSEA. The CDR3 covers 14 residues. Between the trimmed V and J ends, which lost 2 bases and 5 bases, there was a span of 15 bases. Findings and caveats of the study: Proliferating Tregs from siplizumab cultures lacked functional confirmation of suppression.

The J gene is TRBJ1-2, the V gene TRBV29-1; no clear D gene. The receptor's source is a human donor in good health. The sample comprised non-Treg CD4+ T cells sorted from blood. CDR3 amino acids: CSVEKKGMPYGYTF. The CDR3, as DNA: TGCAGCGTTGAAAAGAAGGGAATGCCTTATGGCTACACCTTC.